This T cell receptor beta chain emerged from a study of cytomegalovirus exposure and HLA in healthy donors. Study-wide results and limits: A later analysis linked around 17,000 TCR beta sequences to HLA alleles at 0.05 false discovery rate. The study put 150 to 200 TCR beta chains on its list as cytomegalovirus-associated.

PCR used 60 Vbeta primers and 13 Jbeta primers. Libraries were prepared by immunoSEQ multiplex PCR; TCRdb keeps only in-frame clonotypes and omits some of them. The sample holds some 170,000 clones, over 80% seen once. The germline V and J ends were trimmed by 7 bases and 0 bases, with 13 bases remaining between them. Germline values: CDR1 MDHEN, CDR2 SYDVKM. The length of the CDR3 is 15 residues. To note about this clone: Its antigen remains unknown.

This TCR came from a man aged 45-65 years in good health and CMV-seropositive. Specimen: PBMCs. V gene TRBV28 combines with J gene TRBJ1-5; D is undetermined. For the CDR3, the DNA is TGTGCCAGCACCCGATCGGGGTATAGCAATCAGCCCCAGCATTTT. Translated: CASTRSGYSNQPQHF. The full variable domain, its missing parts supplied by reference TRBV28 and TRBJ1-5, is DVKVTQSSRYLVKRTGEKVFLECVQDMDHENMFWYRQDPGLGLRLIYFSYDVKMKEKGDIPEGYSVSREKKERFSLILESASTNQTSMYLCASTRSGYSNQPQHFGDGTRLSIL.